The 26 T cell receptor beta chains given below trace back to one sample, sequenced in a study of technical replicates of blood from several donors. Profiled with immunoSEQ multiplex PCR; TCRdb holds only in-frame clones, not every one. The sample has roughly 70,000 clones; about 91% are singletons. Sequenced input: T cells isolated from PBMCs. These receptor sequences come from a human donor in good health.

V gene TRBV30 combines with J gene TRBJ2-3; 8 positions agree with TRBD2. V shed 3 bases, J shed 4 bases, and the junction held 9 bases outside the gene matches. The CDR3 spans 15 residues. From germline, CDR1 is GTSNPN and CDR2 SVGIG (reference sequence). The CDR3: CAWSPKAGVADTQYF. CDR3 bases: TGTGCCTGGAGCCCAAAAGCGGGAGTTGCAGATACGCAGTATTTT.

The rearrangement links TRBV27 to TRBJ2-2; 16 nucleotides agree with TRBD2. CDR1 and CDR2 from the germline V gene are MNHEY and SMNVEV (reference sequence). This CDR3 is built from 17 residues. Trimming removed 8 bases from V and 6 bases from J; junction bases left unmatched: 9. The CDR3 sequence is CASGTSGRAPFPGELFF. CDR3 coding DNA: TGTGCCAGCGGGACTAGCGGGAGGGCCCCTTTCCCCGGGGAGCTGTTTTTT.

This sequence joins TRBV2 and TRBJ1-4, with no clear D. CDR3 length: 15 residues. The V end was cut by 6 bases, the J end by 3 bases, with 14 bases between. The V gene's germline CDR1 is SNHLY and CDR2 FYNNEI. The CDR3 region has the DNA TGTGCCAGCAGGGTAACGACACTCCCTAATGAAAAACTGTTTTTT. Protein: CASRVTTLPNEKLFF.

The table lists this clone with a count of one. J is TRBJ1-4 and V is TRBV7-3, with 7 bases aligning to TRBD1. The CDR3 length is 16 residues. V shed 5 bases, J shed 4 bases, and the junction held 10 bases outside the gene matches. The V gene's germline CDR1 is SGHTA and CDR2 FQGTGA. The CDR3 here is CASSEGDRPFNEKLFF. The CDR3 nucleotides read TGTGCCAGCAGCGAAGGGGACAGACCTTTTAATGAAAAACTGTTTTTT.

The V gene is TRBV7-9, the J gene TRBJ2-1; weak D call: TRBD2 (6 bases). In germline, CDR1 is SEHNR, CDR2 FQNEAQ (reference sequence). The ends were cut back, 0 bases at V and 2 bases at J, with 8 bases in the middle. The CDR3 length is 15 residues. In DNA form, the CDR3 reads TGTGCCAGCAGCTTAGCGGGGGGAGCCTACAATGAGCAGTTCTTC. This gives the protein CASSLAGGAYNEQFF.

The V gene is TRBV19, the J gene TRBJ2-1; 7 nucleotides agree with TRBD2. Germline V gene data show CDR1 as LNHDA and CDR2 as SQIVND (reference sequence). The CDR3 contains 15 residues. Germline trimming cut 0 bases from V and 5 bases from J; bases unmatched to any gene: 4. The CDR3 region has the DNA TGTGCCAGTAGTATAGAGGGAGGGATAAACAATGAGCAGTTCTTC. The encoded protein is CASSIEGGINNEQFF. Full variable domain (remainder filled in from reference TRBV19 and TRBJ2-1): DGGITQSPKYLFRKEGQNVTLSCEQNLNHDAMYWYRQDPGQGLRLIYYSQIVNDFQKGDIAEGYSVSREKKESFPLTVTSAQKNPTAFYLCASSIEGGINNEQFFGPGTRLTVL.

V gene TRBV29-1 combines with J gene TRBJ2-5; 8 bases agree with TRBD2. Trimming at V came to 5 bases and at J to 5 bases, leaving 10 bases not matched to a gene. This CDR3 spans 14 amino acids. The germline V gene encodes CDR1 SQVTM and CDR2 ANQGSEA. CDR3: CSVHSGVLGETQYF. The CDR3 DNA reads TGCAGCGTTCATAGCGGGGTCCTAGGGGAGACCCAGTACTTC.

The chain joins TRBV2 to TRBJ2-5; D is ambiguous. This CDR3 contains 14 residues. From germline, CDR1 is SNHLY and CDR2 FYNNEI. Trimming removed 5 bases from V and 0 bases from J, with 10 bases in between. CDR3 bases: TGTGCCAGCAGTCTCGACTCGTACCAAGAGACCCAGTACTTC. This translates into CASSLDSYQETQYF.

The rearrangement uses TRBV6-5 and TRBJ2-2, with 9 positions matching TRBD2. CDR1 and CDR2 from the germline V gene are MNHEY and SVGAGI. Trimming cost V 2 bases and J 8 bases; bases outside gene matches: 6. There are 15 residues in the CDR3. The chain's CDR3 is CASSYTAGGPGELFF. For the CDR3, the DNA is TGTGCCAGCAGTTACACGGCGGGAGGGCCAGGGGAGCTGTTTTTT.

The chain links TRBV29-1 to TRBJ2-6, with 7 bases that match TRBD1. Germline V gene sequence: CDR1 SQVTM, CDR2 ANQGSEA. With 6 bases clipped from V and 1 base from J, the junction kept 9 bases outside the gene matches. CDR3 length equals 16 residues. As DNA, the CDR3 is TGCAGCGTCGAGACCCCGACAGGGTCTGGGGCCAACGTCCTGACTTTC. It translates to CSVETPTGSGANVLTF.

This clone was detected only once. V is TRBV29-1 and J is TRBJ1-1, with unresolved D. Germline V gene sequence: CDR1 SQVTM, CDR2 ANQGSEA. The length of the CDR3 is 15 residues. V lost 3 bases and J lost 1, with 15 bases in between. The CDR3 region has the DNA TGCAGCGTTGATCCACGAGGATATAGGAACACTGAAGCTTTCTTT. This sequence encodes CSVDPRGYRNTEAFF.

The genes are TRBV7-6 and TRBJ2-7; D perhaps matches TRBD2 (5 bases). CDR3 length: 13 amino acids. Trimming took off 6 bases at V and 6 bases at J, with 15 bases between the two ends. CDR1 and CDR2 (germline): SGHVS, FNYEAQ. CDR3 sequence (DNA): TGTGCCAGCAGTCTCTTCGAGCGGCGCGAGCAGTACTTC. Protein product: CASSLFERREQYF.

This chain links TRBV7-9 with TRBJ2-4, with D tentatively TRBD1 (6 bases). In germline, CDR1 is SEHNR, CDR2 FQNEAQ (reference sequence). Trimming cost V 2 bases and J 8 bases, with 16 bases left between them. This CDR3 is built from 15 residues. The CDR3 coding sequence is TGTGCCAGCAGCTTAAGTTCGGCAGGGGAGCACATTCAGTACTTC. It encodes CASSLSSAGEHIQYF.

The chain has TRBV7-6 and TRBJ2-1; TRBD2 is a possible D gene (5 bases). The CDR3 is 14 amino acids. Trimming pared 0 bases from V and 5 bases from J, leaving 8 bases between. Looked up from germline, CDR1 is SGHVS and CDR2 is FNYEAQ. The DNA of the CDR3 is TGTGCCAGCAGCTTAGCGGGAGCCCACAATGAGCAGTTCTTC. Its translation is CASSLAGAHNEQFF.

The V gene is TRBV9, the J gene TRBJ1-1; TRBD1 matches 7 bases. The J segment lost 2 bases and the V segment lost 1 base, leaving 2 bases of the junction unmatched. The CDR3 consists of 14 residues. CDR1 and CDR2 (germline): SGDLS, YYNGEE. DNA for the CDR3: TGTGCCAGCAGCGTATGGGACAGCAACACTGAAGCTTTCTTT. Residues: CASSVWDSNTEAFF.

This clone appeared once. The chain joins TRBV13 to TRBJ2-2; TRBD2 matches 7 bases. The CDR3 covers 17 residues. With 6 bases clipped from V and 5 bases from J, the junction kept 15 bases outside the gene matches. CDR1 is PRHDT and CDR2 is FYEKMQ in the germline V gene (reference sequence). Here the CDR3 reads CASRNRGTGGDTGELFF. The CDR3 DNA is TGTGCCAGCAGGAACCGAGGGACGGGAGGAGATACCGGGGAGCTGTTTTTT.

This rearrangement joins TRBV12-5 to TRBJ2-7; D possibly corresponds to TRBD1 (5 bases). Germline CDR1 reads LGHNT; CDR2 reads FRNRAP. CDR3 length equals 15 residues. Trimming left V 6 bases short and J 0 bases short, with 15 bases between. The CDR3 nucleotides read TGTGCTAGTGGCTCTCCGAACAGGAGCTCCTACGAGCAGTACTTC. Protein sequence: CASGSPNRSSYEQYF.

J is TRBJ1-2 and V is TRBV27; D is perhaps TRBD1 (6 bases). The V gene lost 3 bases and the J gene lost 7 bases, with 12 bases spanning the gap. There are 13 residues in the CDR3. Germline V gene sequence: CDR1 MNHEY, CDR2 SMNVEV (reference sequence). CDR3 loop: CASSFLRGSGYTF. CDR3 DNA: TGTGCCAGCAGTTTTTTAAGGGGGTCTGGCTACACCTTC.

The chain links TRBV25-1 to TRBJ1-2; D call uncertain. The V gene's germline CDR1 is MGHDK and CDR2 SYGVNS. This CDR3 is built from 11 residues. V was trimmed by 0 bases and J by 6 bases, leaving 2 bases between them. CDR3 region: CASSEYNGYTF. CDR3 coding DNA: TGTGCCAGCAGTGAATATAATGGCTACACCTTC.

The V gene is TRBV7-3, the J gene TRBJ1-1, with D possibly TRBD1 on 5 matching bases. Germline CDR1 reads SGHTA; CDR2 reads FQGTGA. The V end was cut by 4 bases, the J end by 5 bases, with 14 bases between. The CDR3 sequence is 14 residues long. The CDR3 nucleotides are TGTGCCAGCAGCTCGCACCAGGGTAATACTGAAGCTTTCTTT. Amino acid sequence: CASSSHQGNTEAFF.

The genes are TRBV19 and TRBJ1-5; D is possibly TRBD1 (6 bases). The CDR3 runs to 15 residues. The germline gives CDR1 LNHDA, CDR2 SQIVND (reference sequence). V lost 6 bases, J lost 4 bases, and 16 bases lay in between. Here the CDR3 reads CASRVSGHSNQPQHF. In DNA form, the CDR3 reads TGTGCCAGTAGGGTTTCGGGACACTCTAATCAGCCCCAGCATTTT.

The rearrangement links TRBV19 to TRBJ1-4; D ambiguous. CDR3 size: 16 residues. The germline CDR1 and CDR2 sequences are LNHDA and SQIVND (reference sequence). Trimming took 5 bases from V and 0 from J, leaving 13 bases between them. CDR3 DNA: TGTGCCAGTAGTCCGGGAGTCTTTGCAACTAATGAAAAACTGTTTTTT. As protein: CASSPGVFATNEKLFF.

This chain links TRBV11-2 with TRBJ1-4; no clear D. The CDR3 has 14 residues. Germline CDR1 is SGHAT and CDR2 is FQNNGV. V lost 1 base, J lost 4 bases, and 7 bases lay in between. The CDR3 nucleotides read TGTGCCAGCAGCTTAGTGCCGGGTAATGAAAAACTGTTTTTT. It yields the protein CASSLVPGNEKLFF.

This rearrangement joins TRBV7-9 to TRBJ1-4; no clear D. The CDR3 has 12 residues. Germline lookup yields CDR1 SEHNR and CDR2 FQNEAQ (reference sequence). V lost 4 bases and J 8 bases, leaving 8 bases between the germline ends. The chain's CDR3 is CASSSTREKLFF. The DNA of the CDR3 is TGTGCCAGCAGCTCTACGAGGGAAAAACTGTTTTTT. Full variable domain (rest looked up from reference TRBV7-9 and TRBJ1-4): DTGVSQNPRHKITKRGQNVTFRCDPISEHNRLYWYRQTLGQGPEFLTYFQNEAQLEKSRLLSDRFSAERPKGSFSTLEIQRTEQGDSAMYLCASSSTREKLFFGSGTQLSVL.

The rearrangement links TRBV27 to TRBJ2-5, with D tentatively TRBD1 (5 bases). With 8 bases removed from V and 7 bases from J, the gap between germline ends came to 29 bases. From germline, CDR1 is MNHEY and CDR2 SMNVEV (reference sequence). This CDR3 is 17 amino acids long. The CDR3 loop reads CASGYLQDPQDLGTQYF. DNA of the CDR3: TGTGCCAGCGGATACTTACAGGACCCCCAGGATTTAGGGACCCAGTACTTC.

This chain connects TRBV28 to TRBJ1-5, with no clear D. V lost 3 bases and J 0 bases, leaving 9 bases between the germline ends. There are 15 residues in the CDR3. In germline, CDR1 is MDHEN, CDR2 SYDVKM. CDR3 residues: CASSFGEHSNQPQHF. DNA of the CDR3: TGTGCCAGCAGTTTCGGAGAACATAGCAATCAGCCCCAGCATTTT.